Each of the 22 T cell receptor beta chains below was sequenced from the same sample in a study of blood T cell repertoires in COVID-19. Data came from immunoSEQ multiplex PCR; TCRdb stores just in-frame clones and leaves some out. The sample lists approximately 100,000 clones; around nine tenths were seen once. Sequenced sample: peripheral blood. The receptors stem from a man in his fifties or sixties with acute or convalescent COVID-19.

The chain joins TRBV6-5 to TRBJ1-3; 7 bases map to TRBD1. Looked up from germline, CDR1 is MNHEY and CDR2 is SVGAGI. V was pared by 6 bases and J by 8 bases, with 13 bases of the junction left unmatched. There are 15 residues in the CDR3. In DNA form, the CDR3 reads TGTGCCAGCAGACTCAAAACAGGGGCAGGATACACCATATATTTT. The encoded protein is CASRLKTGAGYTIYF.

The V gene is TRBV6-6, the J gene TRBJ2-7, with 7 positions matching TRBD1. Germline V CDR1 and CDR2: MNHNY, SVGAGI (reference sequence). The J segment lost 0 bases and the V segment lost 4 bases, leaving 6 bases of the junction unmatched. The CDR3 has 15 residues. For the CDR3, the DNA is TGTGCCAGCAGTTCCATCGCAGGGGGCTCCTACGAGCAGTACTTC. This codes for CASSSIAGGSYEQYF.

The chain links TRBV27 to TRBJ1-1; the D gene is possibly TRBD1 (6 bases). V lost 5 bases, J lost 4 bases, and 17 bases lay in between. In germline, CDR1 is MNHEY, CDR2 SMNVEV (reference sequence). CDR3 length: 15 amino acids. CDR3 residues: CASSLGRGGVTEAFF. The CDR3 DNA sequence: TGTGCCAGCAGTCTGGGAAGGGGGGGTGTCACTGAAGCTTTCTTT.

The rearrangement links TRBV15 to TRBJ1-2; D call uncertain. The CDR3 covers 14 residues. Trimming removed 1 base at V and 4 bases at J, with 10 bases between. The V gene's germline CDR1 is LNHNV and CDR2 YYDKDF (reference sequence). Here the CDR3 reads CATSRGREIYGYTF. The CDR3 bases are TGTGCCACCAGCAGAGGACGGGAGATCTATGGCTACACCTTC.

This clone was detected once. The CDR3 nucleotides read TGTGCCAGCAGCTTATCTTATGGGCGTCCCACCGGGGAGCTGTTTTTT. Its protein product is CASSLSYGRPTGELFF. The chain carries TRBV7-9 and TRBJ2-2, with unresolved D. V was shortened by 2 bases and J by 4 bases, with 14 bases between the two germline ends. The CDR3 extends over 16 amino acids. Germline-derived CDR1 and CDR2 are SEHNR and FQNEAQ (reference sequence).

As to this clone: The sample contains more than one DNA sequence encoding this CDR3. The V gene is TRBV5-1, the J gene TRBJ2-1; possibly TRBD2 for D (6 bases). Trimming shortened V by 0 bases and J by 1 base, and 8 bases separated the two germline ends. CDR3 length equals 15 residues. Per the germline V gene, CDR1 is SGHRS and CDR2 is YFSETQ. CDR3 nucleotide sequence: TGCGCCAGCAGCTTGGAGGGAGGTTCCTACAATGAGCAGTTCTTC. Translated, it gives CASSLEGGSYNEQFF. The full variable domain, rest sourced from reference TRBV5-1 and TRBJ2-1, is KAGVTQTPRYLIKTRGQQVTLSCSPISGHRSVSWYQQTPGQGLQFLFEYFSETQRNKGNFPGRFSGRQFSNSRSEMNVSTLELGDSALYLCASSLEGGSYNEQFFGPGTRLTVL.

This chain links TRBV7-9 with TRBJ2-1; 11 nucleotides align to TRBD2. The CDR3 is 18 residues long. Germline values: CDR1 SEHNR, CDR2 FQNEAQ (reference sequence). V gave up 8 bases and J gave up 1 base; unmatched junction bases: 13. The CDR3 is CASARVTSGMYSYNEQFF. CDR3 nucleotide sequence: TGTGCCAGCGCGCGAGTGACTAGCGGGATGTATTCCTACAATGAGCAGTTCTTC.

This sequence joins TRBV7-6 and TRBJ2-3; 8 positions match TRBD2. CDR1 SGHVS and CDR2 FNYEAQ come from the germline V gene. This CDR3 has 15 residues. V gave up 5 bases and J gave up 3 bases; unmatched junction bases: 7. Written as DNA, the CDR3 is TGTGCCAGCAGCGCGTCGGGGGGGCAGACAGATACGCAGTATTTT. Amino acid sequence: CASSASGGQTDTQYF.

The rearrangement uses TRBV5-1 and TRBJ1-6; D gene unclear. Germline assignment: CDR1 SGHRS and CDR2 YFSETQ. Trimming left V 4 bases short and J 10 bases short, with 15 bases between. The CDR3 sequence is 14 residues long. The CDR3 nucleotides are TGCGCCAGCAGCCCCTCTTTCCCGGGGTCACCCCTCCACTTT. It translates to CASSPSFPGSPLHF.

V is TRBV4-2 and J is TRBJ2-3; a possible D gene is TRBD2 (5 bases). V shed 3 bases and J shed 4 bases, with 14 bases lying between them. The CDR3 totals 15 residues. Germline CDR1 is LGHNA and CDR2 is YNFKEQ. This chain's CDR3 is CASSQSGLVADTQYF. The CDR3 DNA sequence: TGTGCCAGCAGCCAGAGCGGCCTCGTGGCAGATACGCAGTATTTT.

V usage is TRBV7-9 and J usage is TRBJ2-3, with 10 nucleotides matching TRBD1. The CDR3 consists of 15 residues. V was clipped by 3 bases and J by 4 bases; unmatched bases: 4. Looked up from germline, CDR1 is SEHNR and CDR2 is FQNEAQ (reference sequence). The CDR3 DNA is TGTGCCAGCAGCTTCCGACAGGGGGCCCCAGATACGCAGTATTTT. This sequence encodes CASSFRQGAPDTQYF. The whole variable domain, remainder taken from reference TRBV7-9 and TRBJ2-3, is DTGVSQNPRHKITKRGQNVTFRCDPISEHNRLYWYRQTLGQGPEFLTYFQNEAQLEKSRLLSDRFSAERPKGSFSTLEIQRTEQGDSAMYLCASSFRQGAPDTQYFGPGTRLTVL.

The chain employs TRBV7-8 and TRBJ1-1; D ambiguous. Trimming stripped 1 base from V and 4 bases from J, with 13 bases between. The CDR3 is 15 amino acids. Germline assignment: CDR1 SGHVS and CDR2 FQNEAQ. CDR3 nucleotides: TGTGCCAGCAGCTTAGAGAGGGCAGTGGGCACTGAAGCTTTCTTT. Translating it yields CASSLERAVGTEAFF.

The chain has TRBV24-1 and TRBJ2-1, with a possible D match to TRBD2 (6 bases). This CDR3 contains 16 residues. V lost 3 bases, J lost 8 bases, and 19 bases lay in between. Germline CDR1 and CDR2: KGHDR and SFDVKD. CDR3 DNA: TGTGCCACCAGTGATAGCCGGGACTCGAGTAGCGATGAGCAGTTCTTC. Translated, it gives CATSDSRDSSSDEQFF.

The chain couples TRBV6-5 to TRBJ1-2; 12 bases match TRBD1. This CDR3 has 16 residues. The trim removed 4 bases at V and 2 bases at J, leaving 5 bases unmatched. Germline assignment: CDR1 MNHEY and CDR2 SVGAGI. CDR3 DNA: TGTGCCAGCAGTTCCAGGGGACAGGGGGCGAACTATGGCTACACCTTC. Amino acid sequence: CASSSRGQGANYGYTF.

The gene calls are TRBV5-6 and TRBJ2-4; TRBD1 matches at 7 bases. Germline-derived CDR1 and CDR2 are SGHDT and YYEEEE. The CDR3 is 16 amino acids. Trimming took 5 bases from V and 1 from J; bases not matched to a gene: 9. The CDR3 coding sequence is TGTGCCAGCAGGACGACAGGGAGTGGGGCCAAAAACATTCAGTACTTC. Its translation is CASRTTGSGAKNIQYF.

The chain is built from TRBV2 and TRBJ1-5; 11 nucleotides match TRBD1. The V gene end was trimmed by 7 bases and the J gene end by 0 bases; junction bases not matched to a gene: 8. This CDR3 has 17 amino acids. CDR1 is SNHLY and CDR2 is FYNNEI in the germline V gene. The CDR3 sequence: CASNTRTGGYSNQPQHF. Here the CDR3 DNA reads TGTGCCAGCAATACCCGGACAGGGGGCTATAGCAATCAGCCCCAGCATTTT.

V usage is TRBV18 and J usage is TRBJ1-1; no clear D gene. The CDR3 is 15 residues long. The germline V gene encodes CDR1 KGHSH and CDR2 LQKENI. V shed 1 base and J shed 5 bases, with 14 bases lying between them. CDR3 coding DNA: TGTGCCAGCTCACCACAAGAGAGGGTGTCGACTGAAGCTTTCTTT. Protein: CASSPQERVSTEAFF. The full variable domain, completed using reference TRBV18 and TRBJ1-1, is NAGVMQNPRHLVRRRGQEARLRCSPMKGHSHVYWYRQLPEEGLKFMVYLQKENIIDESGMPKERFSAEFPKEGPSILRIQQVVRGDSAAYFCASSPQERVSTEAFFGQGTRLTVV.

CDR3 region: CASSQVLSGQGYEQYF. CDR3 DNA sequence: TGTGCCAGCAGCCAGGTTTTGTCGGGACAGGGCTACGAGCAGTACTTC. This chain joins TRBV14 and TRBJ2-7; 9 bases align to TRBD1. There are 16 residues in the CDR3. The V and J ends lost 3 bases and 3 bases, in that order; junction bases with no gene match: 9. Germline V gene sequence: CDR1 SGHDN, CDR2 FVKESK. Variable domain in full (rest from reference TRBV14 and TRBJ2-7): EAGVTQFPSHSVIEKGQTVTLRCDPISGHDNLYWYRRVMGKEIKFLLHFVKESKQDESGMPNNRFLAERTGGTYSTLKVQPAELEDSGVYFCASSQVLSGQGYEQYFGPGTRLTVT.

Comments on this clone: A junction end diverges from the germline sequence, so it may reflect a read error. The chain uses TRBV18 and TRBJ2-7, with 8 bases fitting TRBD1. The CDR3 has 14 amino acids. CDR1 and CDR2 (germline): KGHSH, LQKENI. DNA for the CDR3: TGTGCCAGCTCACGGACAGGGAGCTCCCACGAGCAGTACTTC. It specifies CASSRTGSSHEQYF.

V gene TRBV7-9 combines with J gene TRBJ1-2; TRBD1 might be the D (6 bases). The CDR3 has 18 amino acids. Germline lookup yields CDR1 SEHNR and CDR2 FQNEAQ (reference sequence). Trimming cost V 0 bases and J 4 bases, with 21 bases left between them. The CDR3, as DNA: TGTGCCAGCAGCTTAGCGTCTCTAAGCAGGGGCGCAGCCTATGGCTACACCTTC. Translating gives CASSLASLSRGAAYGYTF.

V usage is TRBV5-1 and J usage is TRBJ2-2, with 8 bases fitting TRBD2. The CDR3 is 18 amino acids. After removal of 0 bases from V and 3 bases from J, the junction contained 10 bases not matched to a gene. Per germline, CDR1 SGHRS and CDR2 YFSETQ. In DNA form, the CDR3 reads TGCGCCAGCAGCTTGGTTGATAGCGGGAAGGTGTACACCGGGGAGCTGTTTTTT. Translation: CASSLVDSGKVYTGELFF.

The gene calls are TRBV6-6 and TRBJ2-7; D gene uncertain. CDR1 and CDR2 from the germline V gene are MNHNY and SVGAGI (reference sequence). The CDR3 sequence is 16 residues long. Trimming took 0 bases from V and 0 from J, leaving 12 bases between them. The CDR3 nucleotides read TGTGCCAGCAGTTACTCCGCTTCTCGGAGCTCCTACGAGCAGTACTTC. This encodes CASSYSASRSSYEQYF.